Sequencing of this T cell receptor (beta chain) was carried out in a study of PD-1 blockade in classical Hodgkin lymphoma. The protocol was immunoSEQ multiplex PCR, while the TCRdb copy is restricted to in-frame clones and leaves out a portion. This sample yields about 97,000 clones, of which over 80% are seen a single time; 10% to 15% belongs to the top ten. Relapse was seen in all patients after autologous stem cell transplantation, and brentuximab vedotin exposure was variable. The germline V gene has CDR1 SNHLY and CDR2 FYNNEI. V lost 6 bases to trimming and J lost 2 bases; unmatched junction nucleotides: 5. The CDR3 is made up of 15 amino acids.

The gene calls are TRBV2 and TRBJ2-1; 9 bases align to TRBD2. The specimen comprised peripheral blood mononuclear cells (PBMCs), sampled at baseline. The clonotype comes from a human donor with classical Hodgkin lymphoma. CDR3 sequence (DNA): TGTGCCAGCAGACAGCGGGAGGTCCCCTACAATGAGCAGTTCTTC. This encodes CASRQREVPYNEQFF.